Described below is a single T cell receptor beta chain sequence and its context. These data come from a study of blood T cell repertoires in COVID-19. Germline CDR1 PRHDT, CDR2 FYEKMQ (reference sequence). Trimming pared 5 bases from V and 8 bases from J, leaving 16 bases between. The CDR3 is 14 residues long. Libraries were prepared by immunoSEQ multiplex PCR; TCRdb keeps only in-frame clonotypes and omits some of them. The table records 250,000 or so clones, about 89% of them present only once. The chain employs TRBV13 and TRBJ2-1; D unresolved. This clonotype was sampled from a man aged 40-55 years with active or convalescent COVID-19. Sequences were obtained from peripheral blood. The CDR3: CASSPAQVGDEQFF. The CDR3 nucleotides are TGTGCCAGCAGCCCAGCCCAGGTGGGCGATGAGCAGTTCTTC.